This TCR beta chain appears in the sequencing data of a study of blood T cell repertoires in COVID-19. This CDR3 comprises 14 residues. The V gene end was trimmed by 3 bases and the J gene end by 7 bases; junction bases not matched to a gene: 5. Germline values: CDR1 GTSNPN, CDR2 SVGIG (reference sequence). The method was immunoSEQ multiplex PCR; TCRdb's version includes in-frame clones alone and lacks a portion of them. The table lists roughly 130,000 clones, 75% to 90% of them singletons, with 1.5% to 2% in the top ten. The specimen sequenced was peripheral blood. The sequence was obtained from an older man with acute or convalescent COVID-19. V usage is TRBV30 and J usage is TRBJ1-6; TRBD1 aligns across 8 bases. The CDR3 loop reads CAWSRTGTNSPLHF. CDR3 bases: TGTGCCTGGAGCCGGACAGGGACGAATTCACCCCTCCACTTT.